Shown below are 27 T cell receptor beta chains from a single sample sequenced in a study of blood T cells in healthy people across ages (dated by TCRdb to between 2014 and 2017). Receptor libraries were prepared by 5' RACE. Sequenced on an Illumina HiSeq 2500. A second PCR of about 6 to 12 cycles was run with a J-beta primer mix and a sample-barcoded 5' primer. TCRdb itself trimmed the public reads at Q25 with fastp, ran MiXCR and retained productive beta chains. One record per CDR3 amino acid sequence lists the most common genes and DNA. In this sample the table shows 800,000 to 950,000 distinct CDR3 sequences, around 29% of which occur a single time. The top ten clones comprise approximately 10% of the sample. These data also featured in a second study, about T cells of mothers and their children.

The sequenced material came from blood. The receptors come from a woman aged 40-49 years in good health.

This sequence joins TRBV28 and TRBJ1-1; TRBD1 matches 7 bases. Germline values: CDR1 MDHEN, CDR2 SYDVKM. The CDR3 is 16 amino acids. V shed 5 bases and J 1 base; nucleotides not matched to a gene: 10. The CDR3 is CASSPGTVTRNTEAFF. DNA of the CDR3: TGTGCCAGCAGTCCCGGGACAGTTACGAGGAACACTGAAGCTTTCTTT.

This clonotype turned up a few times. The chain couples TRBV7-8 to TRBJ2-6; D is unclear. V lost 5 bases and J 0 bases, leaving 8 bases between the germline ends. Germline lookup yields CDR1 SGHVS and CDR2 FQNEAQ. The CDR3 loop spans 15 amino acids. The CDR3 loop is CASSEDPSGANVLTF. The CDR3 coding sequence is TGTGCCAGCAGCGAGGACCCCTCTGGGGCCAACGTCCTGACTTTC.

This clonotype has just a few counts. V gene TRBV4-3 combines with J gene TRBJ2-5; D might be TRBD1 (5 bases). The ends were cut back, 2 bases at V and 5 bases at J, with 9 bases in the middle. Germline V gene sequence: CDR1 LGHNA, CDR2 YSLEER. This CDR3 has 13 residues. This chain's CDR3 is CASSQLGVETQYF. The DNA of the CDR3 is TGCGCCAGCAGCCAACTAGGGGTGGAGACCCAGTACTTC.

About this clonotype itself: A much larger clone sits a single nucleotide away, making a read error possible. This chain uses TRBV5-1 with TRBJ2-6, with D maybe TRBD1 (5 bases). This CDR3 has 15 amino acids. Germline V gene sequence: CDR1 SGHRS, CDR2 YFSETQ. The CDR3 DNA reads as TGCGCCAGCAGCAGCAGACAGCCTGGGGCCAACGTCCCGACTTTC. Its protein is CASSSRQPGANVPTF.

Remarks on this clonotype: An end of the junction differs from the germline gene, which may be a read error. V is TRBV10-3 and J is TRBJ2-7; 9 nucleotides align to TRBD1. This CDR3 contains 15 residues. Per germline, CDR1 ENHRY and CDR2 SYGVKD. The DNA for the CDR3 is TGTGCCGTCAGTGTCGAGACAGGGGGGGCCTACGAGCAGTACTTC. Protein product: CAVSVETGGAYEQYF.

This clonotype was counted a few times. V gene TRBV7-2 combines with J gene TRBJ2-1; D gene unclear. The CDR3 consists of 13 residues. The ends were cut back, 4 bases at V and 8 bases at J, with 12 bases in the middle. Germline V lookup: CDR1 SGHTA, CDR2 FQGNSA. CDR3 in DNA: TGTGCCAGCAGCTCTCAAATCGGCGATGAGCAGTTCTTC. Protein: CASSSQIGDEQFF.

This clonotype was detected a few times. This chain connects TRBV19 to TRBJ1-5, with D maybe TRBD1 (6 bases). Germline assignment: CDR1 LNHDA and CDR2 SQIVND (reference sequence). This CDR3 region has 19 residues. Trimming pared 7 bases from V and 2 bases from J, leaving 27 bases between. The CDR3 DNA reads as TGTGCCAGTATGGAGGGACGGACACTCCTGAGGGGGGGCAATCAGCCCCAGCATTTT. Amino acid sequence: CASMEGRTLLRGGNQPQHF.

This chain connects TRBV12-3 or TRBV12-4 to TRBJ1-5; no firm D call. This CDR3 is 13 amino acids long. V was shortened by 2 bases and J by 3 bases, with 5 bases between the two germline ends. The CDR3 here is CASSLHLNQPQHF. As DNA, the CDR3 is TGTGCCAGCAGTTTACACCTCAATCAGCCCCAGCATTTT.

This clonotype was seen a few times. The chain links TRBV7-3 to TRBJ2-1; 9 nucleotides match TRBD2. The length of the CDR3 is 18 residues. Germline lookup yields CDR1 SGHTA and CDR2 FQGTGA. V dropped 5 bases and J dropped 3; count of bases not matched to a gene: 14. The CDR3, as DNA: TGTGCCAGCAGCCCTTCTTTAGCGGGGGCGTCGGGCTACAATGAGCAGTTCTTC. This gives the protein CASSPSLAGASGYNEQFF.

The genes are TRBV19 and TRBJ1-1, with a weak D call TRBD1 (5 bases). The CDR3 is 13 amino acids. The V end lost 10 bases, the J end lost 1 base, and 13 bases lay between the germline ends. CDR1 LNHDA and CDR2 SQIVND come from the germline V gene (reference sequence). CDR3 in amino acids: CATRGGSNTEAFF. The CDR3 DNA is TGTGCCACCCGTGGGGGGTCGAACACTGAAGCTTTCTTT.

The V call is TRBV6-1, the J call TRBJ2-1, with 8 bases lining up with TRBD1. CDR3 length equals 15 residues. V was pared by 3 bases and J by 3 bases, with 4 bases of the junction left unmatched. Germline CDR1 reads MNHNS; CDR2 reads SASEGT. CDR3 nucleotide sequence: TGTGCCAGCAGTGAGCGGACAGGGTACTACAATGAGCAGTTCTTC. Translating gives CASSERTGYYNEQFF.

The V and J genes are TRBV21-1 and TRBJ2-7; whether TRBD1, the table's D call, matches the DNA was not checked. TRBV21-1 is flagged as a pseudogene. This CDR3 comprises 15 residues. The CDR3 loop reads CASIPGTGEYYERYF. CDR3 nucleotides: TGTGCCAGCATCCCCGGGACAGGGGAGTACTACGAGCGGTACTTC.

This clonotype was seen only a few times. The chain is built from TRBV6-6 and TRBJ1-2, with 7 bases lining up with TRBD1. V gave up 2 bases and J gave up 0 bases; unmatched junction bases: 3. Germline values: CDR1 MNHNY, CDR2 SVGAGI (reference sequence). The CDR3 totals 15 residues. CDR3 coding DNA: TGTGCCAGCAGTTACGGCGACAGGGCTAACTATGGCTACACCTTC. Its protein product is CASSYGDRANYGYTF.

In its sample, this clonotype was seen a few times. J is TRBJ2-1 and V is TRBV5-1, with 13 bases that match TRBD2. This CDR3 comprises 18 residues. With V trimmed by 4 bases and J by 4 bases, 11 bases remained unmatched. Germline CDR1 and CDR2: SGHRS and YFSETQ. CDR3 coding DNA: TGCGCCAGCAGCCCGAGGACTAGCGGGGGCCGAATTTACAATGAGCAGTTCTTC. Translation: CASSPRTSGGRIYNEQFF.

This clonotype has a handful of counts. The CDR3 coding sequence is TGTGCCAGCAGCCAATCGGCTGGCGCTAACTATGGCTACACCTTC. As protein: CASSQSAGANYGYTF. V is TRBV16 and J is TRBJ1-2, with D unclear. V gave up 0 bases and J gave up 0 bases, with 8 bases separating them. The CDR3 sequence is 15 residues long. In germline, CDR1 is KGHSY, CDR2 FQNENV.

This clonotype occurred a few times. The chain has TRBV5-6 and TRBJ1-1; 8 bases line up with TRBD1. The CDR3 loop spans 15 amino acids. V gave up 4 bases and J gave up 2 bases; unmatched junction bases: 7. Germline V gives CDR1 SGHDT, CDR2 YYEEEE. The CDR3 loop reads CASSETGAGNTEAFF. CDR3 nucleotides: TGTGCCAGCAGCGAGACAGGGGCGGGTAACACTGAAGCTTTCTTT.

The chain recombines TRBV11-2 with TRBJ1-1; D is unclear. Trimming stripped 4 bases from V and 0 bases from J, with 18 bases between. Germline V gene sequence: CDR1 SGHAT, CDR2 FQNNGV. The CDR3 spans 17 residues. CDR3 in amino acids: CASSSMRGRRLNTEAFF. In DNA form, the CDR3 reads TGTGCCAGCAGCTCCATGAGAGGCCGGCGTTTGAACACTGAAGCTTTCTTT.

This clonotype was counted between two and nine times. The chain joins TRBV5-1 to TRBJ1-1; 7 positions agree with TRBD1. CDR1 and CDR2 from the germline V gene are SGHRS and YFSETQ. The trim removed 4 bases at V and 6 bases at J, leaving 15 bases unmatched. This CDR3 is built from 16 residues. CDR3 protein: CASSVVTGLGGAEAFF. Here the CDR3 DNA reads TGCGCCAGCAGCGTCGTGACAGGGCTGGGTGGAGCTGAAGCTTTCTTT.

This chain connects TRBV12-3 or TRBV12-4 to TRBJ1-2, with D maybe TRBD1 (6 bases). The CDR3 contains 16 residues. Trimming pared 7 bases from V and 2 bases from J, leaving 20 bases between. The CDR3 sequence is CASTAWGARINYGYTF. The CDR3 nucleotides are TGTGCCAGCACCGCCTGGGGGGCGCGGATCAACTATGGCTACACCTTC.

This clonotype was counted at least ten times. The chain carries TRBV7-2 and TRBJ2-5; D perhaps matches TRBD2 (7 bases). V was trimmed by 0 bases and J by 4 bases, leaving 15 bases between them. The CDR3 length is 16 residues. Germline CDR1 SGHTA, CDR2 FQGNSA. The CDR3 DNA follows: TGTGCCAGCAGCTTAGCTCCGGGGGGCGGTTTAGAGACCCAGTACTTC. Translating gives CASSLAPGGGLETQYF. Full variable domain (rest looked up from reference TRBV7-2 and TRBJ2-5): GAGVSQSPSNKVTEKGKDVELRCDPISGHTALYWYRQSLGQGLEFLIYFQGNSAPDKSGLPSDRFSAERTGGSVSTLTIQRTQQEDSAVYLCASSLAPGGGLETQYFGPGTRLLVL.

This chain uses TRBV10-3 with TRBJ1-2; D unclear. The CDR3 is made up of 13 amino acids. V shed 5 bases and J shed 1 base, with 8 bases lying between them. Germline CDR1 is ENHRY and CDR2 is SYGVKD. The CDR3 DNA reads TGTGCCATCAGTCAGACAAGTAACTATGGCTACACCTTC. Protein product: CAISQTSNYGYTF.

This sequence joins TRBV4-1 and TRBJ2-1; either TRBD1 or TRBD2 may fit D (5 bases each). CDR1 and CDR2 (germline): MGHRA, YSYEKL. The CDR3 covers 17 residues. V was shortened by 1 base and J by 0 bases, with 13 bases between the two germline ends. Written as DNA, the CDR3 is TGCGCCAGCAGCCAAGGGGGCGGGTCAAGCTCCTACAATGAGCAGTTCTTC. This sequence encodes CASSQGGGSSSYNEQFF.

The rearrangement uses TRBV20-1 and TRBJ1-1; D ambiguous. Germline V gene data show CDR1 as DFQATT and CDR2 as SNEGSKA (reference sequence). CDR3 length equals 14 residues. CDR3 sequence reads: CRASAGGRNTEAFF. The CDR3 DNA reads as TGCAGAGCGAGTGCGGGAGGGAGGAACACTGAAGCTTTCTTT.

The V call is TRBV6-5, the J call TRBJ1-1; D is perhaps TRBD1 (5 bases). CDR1 and CDR2 (germline): MNHEY, SVGAGI. The V and J ends lost 6 bases and 7 bases respectively, with 15 bases between them. The CDR3 length is 13 residues. The CDR3 is CASSARVSGEAFF. CDR3 DNA sequence: TGTGCCAGCAGCGCCAGGGTCAGCGGTGAAGCTTTCTTT.

Remarks on this clonotype: A junction end diverges from the germline sequence, so it may reflect a read error. CDR3 residues: CASSYDVMNTEAFF. Here the CDR3 DNA reads TGCGCCAGCAGCTACGACGTCATGAACACTGAAGCTTTCTTT. V and J are TRBV14 and TRBJ1-1; D is unclear. Germline V gene lookup returns CDR1 SGHDN and CDR2 FVKESK. This CDR3 spans 14 amino acids.

The chain has TRBV27 and TRBJ1-2; maybe TRBD1 (6 bases). This CDR3 has 14 residues. Germline values: CDR1 MNHEY, CDR2 SMNVEV (reference sequence). V was clipped by 2 bases and J by 9 bases, with 16 bases between them. In nucleotides, the CDR3 is TGTGCCAGCAGTTTAGGAGGGGGGATTTCTCGCTACACCTTC. This sequence encodes CASSLGGGISRYTF.

This sequence joins TRBV2 and TRBJ1-4; TRBD1 matches 7 bases. The trim removed 4 bases at V and 7 bases at J, leaving 6 bases unmatched. Germline-derived CDR1 and CDR2 are SNHLY and FYNNEI. The CDR3 is 14 amino acids. CDR3 sequence (DNA): TGTGCCAGCAGTGGAGGGGGCGCAGGTGAAAAACTGTTTTTT. Translating it yields CASSGGGAGEKLFF.